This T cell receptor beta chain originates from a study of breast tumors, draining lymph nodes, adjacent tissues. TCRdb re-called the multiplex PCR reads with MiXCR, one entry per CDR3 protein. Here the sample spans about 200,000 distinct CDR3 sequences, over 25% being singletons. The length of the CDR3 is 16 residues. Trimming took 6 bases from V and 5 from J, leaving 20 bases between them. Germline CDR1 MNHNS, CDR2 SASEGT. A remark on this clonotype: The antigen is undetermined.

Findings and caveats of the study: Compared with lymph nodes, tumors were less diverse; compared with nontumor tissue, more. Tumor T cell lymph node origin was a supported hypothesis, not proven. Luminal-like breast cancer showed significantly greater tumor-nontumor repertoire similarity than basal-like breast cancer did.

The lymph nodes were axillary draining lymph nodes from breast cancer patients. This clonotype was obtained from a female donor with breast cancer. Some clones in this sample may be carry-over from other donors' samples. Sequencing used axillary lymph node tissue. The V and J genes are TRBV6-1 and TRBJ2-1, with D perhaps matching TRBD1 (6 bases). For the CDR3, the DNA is TGTGCCAGCAGACACTCCGGGACATATGGGCACAATGAGCAGTTCTTC. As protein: CASRHSGTYGHNEQFF.